This entry concerns a single T cell receptor (beta chain). The antigen remains unidentified. These data are taken from a study of monozygotic twins with cystic fibrosis. Overall study: Approximately 2.8 micrograms of fragmented DNA underwent roughly 16 PCR cycles for library preparation. General study findings and limits: Monozygotic CF twin pairs shared significantly more nucleotide-identical clonotypes than unrelated CF individuals did. Median Simpson clonality of 0.0095 suggested naive T cells predominated. Co-twins had the most similar V usage for 13 of 16 pairs, J for 8.

J lost 4 bases, V lost 5 bases, and 9 bases had no gene match. The CDR3 runs 16 residues. In germline, CDR1 is SGHTA, CDR2 FQGNSA. Method: immunoSEQ multiplex PCR; TCRdb's copy keeps in-frame clones and lacks some. The sample contains about 30,000 clones, over 80% of which appear only once. Sequences were obtained from blood. The V and J genes are TRBV7-2 and TRBJ2-4; 9 nucleotides line up with TRBD2. The receptor was derived from a girl aged 2 to 10 with cystic fibrosis. The CDR3 nucleotides are TGTGCCAGCAGCCCGACTAGCGGCAACGTAAAAAACATTCAGTACTTC. This codes for CASSPTSGNVKNIQYF.